One sample yielded the 19 T cell receptor beta chains listed below, sequenced in a study of beta chain features in type 1 diabetes. Expressed TCRB transcripts were sequenced, since all the RNA that had been isolated was reverse transcribed. TCRdb keeps only in-frame clones here, not all; method: immunoSEQ multiplex PCR. Seen here are 150,000 to 180,000 clones, roughly 10% observed once, and the top ten hold about 2.1%. The specimen was central memory CD4+ T cells from blood. The receptor source for this set is a man between 18 and 35 years old in good health.

The chain links TRBV6-5 to TRBJ2-7; 10 positions match TRBD1. Germline CDR1 MNHEY, CDR2 SVGAGI. There are 13 residues in the CDR3. With V trimmed by 5 bases and J by 3 bases, 1 base remained unmatched. CDR3 DNA: TGTGCCAGCAGTGACAGGGGGCACTACGAGCAGTACTTC. This gives the protein CASSDRGHYEQYF.

The chain recombines TRBV28 with TRBJ2-3; no definite D call. The CDR3 consists of 12 residues. The ends were cut back, 6 bases at V and 4 bases at J, with 8 bases in the middle. Looked up from germline, CDR1 is MDHEN and CDR2 is SYDVKM. The CDR3 nucleotides are TGTGCCAGCAGAAGGAGTGCAGATACGCAGTATTTT. This sequence encodes CASRRSADTQYF. The whole variable domain, remainder taken from reference TRBV28 and TRBJ2-3, is DVKVTQSSRYLVKRTGEKVFLECVQDMDHENMFWYRQDPGLGLRLIYFSYDVKMKEKGDIPEGYSVSREKKERFSLILESASTNQTSMYLCASRRSADTQYFGPGTRLTVL.

This clone was found a few times. This sequence joins TRBV6-5 and TRBJ1-2, with D possibly matching TRBD1 (5 bases). The germline V and J ends were trimmed by 7 bases and 8 bases, with 17 bases remaining between them. Germline-derived CDR1 and CDR2 are MNHEY and SVGAGI. The CDR3 spans 13 residues. The CDR3 protein is CASTQTGPGGYTF. CDR3 bases: TGTGCCAGCACCCAAACAGGACCCGGAGGCTACACCTTC.

A remark on this clone: The sample has other DNA sequences that encode this CDR3 too. The V and J genes are TRBV5-4 and TRBJ2-5; no reliable D call. Germline V gene sequence: CDR1 SGHNT, CDR2 YYREEE (reference sequence). Trimming left V 2 bases short and J 3 bases short, with 5 bases between. The length of the CDR3 is 12 residues. CDR3 region: CASSFREETQYF. The CDR3 DNA follows: TGTGCCAGCAGCTTCCGGGAAGAGACCCAGTACTTC.

A few counts support this clone. This chain's CDR3 is CASSPTTGPYEQYF. DNA of the CDR3: TGTGCCAGCAGCCCGACGACAGGGCCCTACGAGCAGTACTTC. V usage is TRBV7-2 and J usage is TRBJ2-7, with 7 bases matching TRBD1. The trim removed 5 bases at V and 2 bases at J, leaving 6 bases unmatched. The V gene's germline CDR1 is SGHTA and CDR2 FQGNSA. The CDR3 has 14 residues.

CDR3 protein: CASSRVTGLARETQYF. CDR3 nucleotide sequence: TGCGCCAGCAGCAGGGTTACGGGACTAGCGAGGGAGACCCAGTACTTC. The chain uses TRBV4-3 and TRBJ2-5; 10 nucleotides agree with TRBD2. Germline assignment: CDR1 LGHNA and CDR2 YSLEER. J lost 5 bases, V lost 5 bases, and 11 bases had no gene match. The CDR3 loop spans 16 amino acids.

This chain connects TRBV28 to TRBJ1-1; D not certain. V was clipped by 9 bases and J by 0 bases, with 14 bases between them. The CDR3 has 14 residues. Per germline, CDR1 MDHEN and CDR2 SYDVKM. The CDR3 DNA sequence: TGTGCCAGTGGTCCAGTGGTCTTGAACACTGAAGCTTTCTTT. This gives the protein CASGPVVLNTEAFF. The full variable domain, with the rest looked up from reference TRBV28 and TRBJ1-1, is DVKVTQSSRYLVKRTGEKVFLECVQDMDHENMFWYRQDPGLGLRLIYFSYDVKMKEKGDIPEGYSVSREKKERFSLILESASTNQTSMYLCASGPVVLNTEAFFGQGTRLTVV.

This clone turned up a few times. This rearrangement joins TRBV4-2 to TRBJ2-7; tentatively, D is TRBD2 (5 bases). Germline CDR1 LGHNA, CDR2 YNFKEQ. V was shortened by 1 base and J by 3 bases, with 10 bases between the two germline ends. The CDR3 loop spans 14 amino acids. CDR3 residues: CASSQGLADYEQYF. The CDR3 DNA sequence: TGTGCCAGCAGCCAAGGGCTAGCAGACTACGAGCAGTACTTC.

CDR3 DNA sequence: TGTGCCAGCAGCGTAGGACCGCAAAGTAGTGGATACGAGCAGTACTTC. This codes for CASSVGPQSSGYEQYF. This chain connects TRBV9 to TRBJ2-7; unclear D gene. Germline V gives CDR1 SGDLS, CDR2 YYNGEE. With 0 bases removed from V and 4 bases from J, the gap between germline ends came to 17 bases. This CDR3 is 16 amino acids long.

V usage is TRBV10-3 and J usage is TRBJ2-3; TRBD2 aligns across 9 bases. V dropped 4 bases and J dropped 3; count of bases not matched to a gene: 5. Germline assignment: CDR1 ENHRY and CDR2 SYGVKD. The CDR3 runs to 15 residues. CDR3 residues: CAISGGSGGTDTQYF. The CDR3 coding sequence is TGTGCCATCAGTGGGGGTAGCGGGGGTACAGATACGCAGTATTTT.

The chain carries TRBV30 and TRBJ2-7; TRBD2 matches at 7 bases. With 0 bases clipped from V and 5 bases from J, the junction kept 7 bases outside the gene matches. CDR3 size: 14 residues. CDR1 and CDR2 (germline): GTSNPN, SVGIG (reference sequence). The CDR3 spells CAWSVMGGSNEQYF. The CDR3 DNA is TGTGCCTGGAGTGTAATGGGGGGGTCCAACGAGCAGTACTTC.

This clone was seen more than once but under ten times. J is TRBJ2-7 and V is TRBV28; 11 nucleotides align to TRBD1. Germline loops: CDR1 MDHEN, CDR2 SYDVKM. The CDR3 is made up of 15 amino acids. V lost 4 bases to trimming and J lost 6 bases; unmatched junction nucleotides: 8. DNA for the CDR3: TGTGCCAGCAGTTCCTCCGGACAGGGGGCGCGCGAGCAGTACTTC. Residues: CASSSSGQGAREQYF.

The genes are TRBV18 and TRBJ2-7; 7 bases are shared with TRBD1. The trim removed 4 bases at V and 7 bases at J, leaving 7 bases unmatched. CDR1 KGHSH and CDR2 LQKENI come from the germline V gene. This CDR3 region has 13 residues. In DNA, the CDR3 is TGTGCCAGCTCACGGGACAGTACGGGTGAGCAGTACTTC. Translated: CASSRDSTGEQYF.

V and J are TRBV28 and TRBJ2-1; a possible D gene is TRBD1 (6 bases). V lost 7 bases and J 6 bases, leaving 22 bases between the germline ends. Germline values: CDR1 MDHEN, CDR2 SYDVKM. The CDR3 has 16 residues. The CDR3 DNA reads TGTGCCAGCACCCTACCGGACAGTTGGCGGCCCAATGAGCAGTTCTTC. Translating it yields CASTLPDSWRPNEQFF.

In its sample, this clone was seen a few times. This chain uses TRBV5-1 with TRBJ1-1; a weak D match, TRBD1 (5 bases). The CDR3 sequence is 14 residues long. V was pared by 4 bases and J by 2 bases, with 12 bases between. Germline V gene data show CDR1 as SGHRS and CDR2 as YFSETQ. CDR3 protein: CASSPQAGNTEAFF. For the CDR3, the DNA is TGCGCCAGCAGCCCACAGGCAGGAAACACTGAAGCTTTCTTT.

The chain links TRBV4-2 to TRBJ2-3; D is ambiguous. Germline lookup yields CDR1 LGHNA and CDR2 YNFKEQ. The length of the CDR3 is 15 residues. With 0 bases removed from V and 2 bases from J, the gap between germline ends came to 9 bases. CDR3 in DNA: TGTGCCAGCAGCCAAGAGTTAGTAGCCACAGATACGCAGTATTTT. Residues: CASSQELVATDTQYF.

This clone was observed a few times. The CDR3 sequence: CAWSGETGFSPLHF. CDR3 coding DNA: TGTGCCTGGAGTGGGGAGACAGGATTTTCACCCCTCCACTTT. The rearrangement uses TRBV30 and TRBJ1-6; tentative D call: TRBD1 (6 bases). The CDR3 runs 14 residues. Germline lookup yields CDR1 GTSNPN and CDR2 SVGIG (reference sequence). Trimming stripped 1 base from V and 9 bases from J, with 13 bases between.

CDR3: CASSHSLSRGFTEAFF. CDR3 DNA: TGTGCCAGCAGCCATTCGCTTTCCCGGGGATTCACTGAAGCTTTCTTT. The rearrangement uses TRBV4-2 and TRBJ1-1; D call uncertain. Trimming pared 3 bases from V and 4 bases from J, leaving 18 bases between. The CDR3 sequence is 16 residues long. From germline, CDR1 is LGHNA and CDR2 YNFKEQ.

The V gene is TRBV9, the J gene TRBJ2-5, with TRBD2 as a possible D gene (7 bases). Per the germline V gene, CDR1 is SGDLS and CDR2 is YYNGEE. Deletions cut 0 bases from V and 3 bases from J, with 15 bases between. The CDR3 runs 16 residues. In DNA, the CDR3 is TGTGCCAGCAGCGTAGCTGGAGGGGGGGCGGAAGAGACCCAGTACTTC. It codes for CASSVAGGGAEETQYF.